What follows are 32 T cell receptor beta chains derived from one specimen sequenced in a study of T cell repertoires in cytomegalovirus infection. TCRdb reprocessed the reads with MiXCR, giving one entry per CDR3 protein. Of hundreds of thousands of distinct CDR3 sequences listed, about a third are singletons. No antigen is known for these receptors. The sample here was cultured CD8+ T cells from PBMCs, taken from culture after CMV antigen stimulation. All receptors come from a human donor in good health (CMV status not recorded). Some clones in this sample may be carry-over from other donors' samples.

This sequence joins TRBV20-1 and TRBJ2-5; D possibly uses TRBD1 or TRBD2 (5 bases each). The CDR3 sequence is 15 residues long. CDR1 and CDR2 from the germline V gene are DFQATT and SNEGSKA (reference sequence). The V and J ends lost 5 bases and 4 bases respectively, with 20 bases between them. The CDR3 DNA reads TGCAGTGCTCCAGATCCGGGACGCAAGGGAGAGACCCAGTACTTC. Protein: CSAPDPGRKGETQYF.

The rearrangement links TRBV2 to TRBJ1-2; TRBD1 agrees at 8 bases. From germline, CDR1 is SNHLY and CDR2 FYNNEI. Trimming removed 3 bases from V and 0 bases from J; junction bases left unmatched: 6. The CDR3 has 16 residues. CDR3 loop: CASSDAGGKTNYGYTF. CDR3 nucleotide sequence: TGTGCCAGCAGTGATGCAGGGGGCAAAACTAACTATGGCTACACCTTC.

This clonotype has a handful of counts. The chain joins TRBV19 to TRBJ1-2, with D maybe TRBD1 (6 bases). V lost 5 bases to trimming and J lost 4 bases, with 14 bases between them. This CDR3 comprises 14 residues. CDR1 and CDR2 from the germline V gene are LNHDA and SQIVND (reference sequence). In DNA, the CDR3 is TGTGCCAGTAGTTGGGACAAGCGCGGCTATGGCTACACCTTC. This codes for CASSWDKRGYGYTF.

V is TRBV7-9 and J is TRBJ1-2, with 7 bases lining up with TRBD1. The CDR3 has 15 amino acids. From germline, CDR1 is SEHNR and CDR2 FQNEAQ (reference sequence). Trimming cost V 0 bases and J 7 bases; bases outside gene matches: 8. The CDR3 region is CASSLAGGANIGYTF. DNA of the CDR3: TGTGCCAGCAGCTTAGCAGGGGGCGCGAACATTGGCTACACCTTC.

There are a few counts of this clonotype. The chain employs TRBV10-3 and TRBJ2-7; D not certain. The CDR3 is 12 residues long. Germline lookup yields CDR1 ENHRY and CDR2 SYGVKD. Trimming removed 3 bases from V and 5 bases from J, with 8 bases in between. DNA for the CDR3: TGTGCCATCAGTGACGTGCGGAACGAGCAGTACGTC. Encoded protein: CAISDVRNEQYV.

The chain links TRBV19 to TRBJ2-7, with 10 bases identical to TRBD2. This CDR3 region has 15 residues. V lost 4 bases to trimming and J lost 6 bases; unmatched junction nucleotides: 9. Looked up from germline, CDR1 is LNHDA and CDR2 is SQIVND (reference sequence). In DNA form, the CDR3 reads TGTGCCAGTAGTAGGCTAGCGGGGGCCACAGGCGAGCAGTACTTC. Protein sequence: CASSRLAGATGEQYF.

This clonotype was found a few times. The J gene is TRBJ2-5, the V gene TRBV7-9, with D tentatively TRBD2 (5 bases). The germline CDR1 and CDR2 sequences are SEHNR and FQNEAQ (reference sequence). The CDR3 consists of 14 residues. Between the trimmed V and J ends, which lost 4 bases and 5 bases, there was a span of 14 bases. The CDR3 nucleotides read TGTGCCAGCAGCTCAGACGGGGAGCGGGAGACCCAGTACTTC. Translation: CASSSDGERETQYF. Using reference TRBV7-9 and TRBJ2-5 for the parts outside the CDR3, the full variable domain is DTGVSQNPRHKITKRGQNVTFRCDPISEHNRLYWYRQTLGQGPEFLTYFQNEAQLEKSRLLSDRFSAERPKGSFSTLEIQRTEQGDSAMYLCASSSDGERETQYFGPGTRLLVL.

This clonotype has just a few counts. The rearrangement links TRBV6-5 to TRBJ2-3; D is unresolved. Trimming shortened V by 4 bases and J by 2 bases, and 10 bases separated the two germline ends. CDR1 MNHEY and CDR2 SVGAGI come from the germline V gene. This CDR3 region has 14 residues. The CDR3 DNA is TGTGCCAGCAGTTCCTGGGTCGACACAGATACGCAGTATTTT. This translates into CASSSWVDTDTQYF.

The chain is built from TRBV7-9 and TRBJ2-1; D is possibly TRBD1 (6 bases). The CDR3 is 16 amino acids. The ends were cut back, 5 bases at V and 4 bases at J, with 18 bases in the middle. CDR1 and CDR2 from the germline V gene are SEHNR and FQNEAQ (reference sequence). The CDR3 sequence is CASSRPDRRSYNEQFF. CDR3 in DNA: TGTGCCAGCAGCCGTCCGGACAGACGATCTTACAATGAGCAGTTCTTC.

The chain is built from TRBV6-5 and TRBJ2-7, with TRBD1 matching 8 bases. Germline CDR1 is MNHEY and CDR2 is SVGAGI. The length of the CDR3 is 15 residues. V shed 5 bases and J 2 bases; nucleotides not matched to a gene: 8. Written as DNA, the CDR3 is TGTGCCAGCAGTCCCGGGACAGGTTCCGCCTACGAGCAGTACTTC. It specifies CASSPGTGSAYEQYF.

The V and J genes are TRBV6-6 and TRBJ1-1; D is perhaps TRBD1 (6 bases). Trimming left V 0 bases short and J 1 base short, with 9 bases between. Germline CDR1 reads MNHNY; CDR2 reads SVGAGI (reference sequence). The CDR3 covers 15 residues. CDR3 in amino acids: CASSYSVQGNTEAFF. CDR3 nucleotides: TGTGCCAGCAGTTACTCGGTACAGGGGAACACTGAAGCTTTCTTT.

Many counts were recorded for this clonotype. This chain joins TRBV7-8 and TRBJ2-1; 7 bases agree with TRBD1. This CDR3 spans 15 amino acids. Trimming took 3 bases from V and 1 from J; bases not matched to a gene: 3. Per germline, CDR1 SGHVS and CDR2 FQNEAQ. This chain's CDR3 is CASSFQTGSYNEQFF. CDR3 bases: TGTGCCAGCAGCTTCCAGACAGGGTCCTACAATGAGCAGTTCTTC.

This clonotype was detected ten times or more. The rearrangement uses TRBV7-9 and TRBJ2-6; TRBD2 matches at 8 bases. The ends lost 5 bases at V and 3 bases at J; junction bases unmatched: 6. Looked up from germline, CDR1 is SEHNR and CDR2 is FQNEAQ (reference sequence). CDR3 length equals 16 residues. In nucleotides, the CDR3 is TGTGCCAGCAGCCTGGTGCGGGAGGATGGGGCCAACGTCCTGACTTTC. This translates into CASSLVREDGANVLTF.

The gene calls are TRBV27 and TRBJ2-5, with a tentative D call TRBD2 (5 bases). The CDR3 runs to 14 residues. The V and J ends lost 5 bases and 6 bases respectively, with 16 bases between them. Germline V CDR1 and CDR2: MNHEY, SMNVEV (reference sequence). The CDR3 loop reads CASSPHTEGKTQYF. CDR3 DNA: TGTGCCAGCAGTCCCCACACCGAGGGAAAGACCCAGTACTTC.

This chain uses TRBV4-1 with TRBJ1-1, with D unclear. Germline values: CDR1 MGHRA, CDR2 YSYEKL. V was pared by 7 bases and J by 3 bases, with 9 bases between. CDR3 length: 12 amino acids. CDR3 sequence: CASIGRYTEAFF. The CDR3 DNA follows: TGCGCCAGCATCGGGAGGTACACTGAAGCTTTCTTT.

V is TRBV5-5 and J is TRBJ2-2; 8 nucleotides match TRBD1. This CDR3 has 15 amino acids. The V and J ends lost 6 bases and 1 base, in that order; junction bases with no gene match: 5. In germline, CDR1 is SGHKS, CDR2 YYEKEE (reference sequence). This CDR3 is CASTGQGMNTGELFF. CDR3 DNA sequence: TGTGCCAGCACCGGACAGGGTATGAACACCGGGGAGCTGTTTTTT.

The V gene is TRBV6-5, the J gene TRBJ1-5; no reliable D call. From germline, CDR1 is MNHEY and CDR2 SVGAGI. The CDR3 contains 14 residues. V lost 10 bases, J lost 0 bases, and 13 bases lay in between. The CDR3 here is CATQPFYSNQPQHF. The CDR3 DNA follows: TGTGCCACACAACCTTTTTATAGCAATCAGCCCCAGCATTTT.

This clonotype was seen repeatedly, ten times or more. The rearrangement joins TRBV7-2 to TRBJ2-7, with a possible D match to TRBD1 (5 bases). This CDR3 contains 14 residues. From germline, CDR1 is SGHTA and CDR2 FQGNSA. V gave up 1 base and J gave up 2 bases, with 9 bases separating them. The CDR3 sequence is CASSLDPGTYEQYF. In DNA, the CDR3 is TGTGCCAGCAGCTTAGATCCAGGGACCTACGAGCAGTACTTC.

This clonotype was recorded a few times. The V and J genes are TRBV19 and TRBJ1-1; D may be TRBD1 (6 bases). Germline V gives CDR1 LNHDA, CDR2 SQIVND (reference sequence). V was trimmed by 5 bases and J by 5 bases, leaving 15 bases between them. The CDR3 length is 14 residues. The CDR3: CASSFPTGRTEAFF. The CDR3 DNA follows: TGTGCCAGTAGTTTCCCGACAGGACGGACTGAAGCTTTCTTT.

This clonotype was counted a few times. The chain joins TRBV7-6 to TRBJ1-1; D is uncertain. The CDR3 is made up of 13 amino acids. CDR1 SGHVS and CDR2 FNYEAQ come from the germline V gene. V lost 0 bases and J lost 8, with 10 bases in between. The CDR3 reads CASSLAVFQEAFF. The CDR3, as DNA: TGTGCCAGCAGCTTAGCAGTCTTCCAGGAAGCTTTCTTT.

The V gene is TRBV7-9, the J gene TRBJ2-7; no reliable D call. The CDR3 has 11 amino acids. V dropped 3 bases and J dropped 6 bases, with 6 bases sitting between them. CDR1 is SEHNR and CDR2 is FQNEAQ in the germline V gene (reference sequence). In nucleotides, the CDR3 is TGTGCCAGCAGCTTTTCGACCGAGCAGTACTTC. It is translated as CASSFSTEQYF. The full variable domain, with the rest looked up from reference TRBV7-9 and TRBJ2-7, is DTGVSQNPRHKITKRGQNVTFRCDPISEHNRLYWYRQTLGQGPEFLTYFQNEAQLEKSRLLSDRFSAERPKGSFSTLEIQRTEQGDSAMYLCASSFSTEQYFGPGTRLTVT.

This chain joins TRBV11-3 and TRBJ2-3, with 9 bases aligning to TRBD1. CDR3 length equals 18 residues. V was pared by 5 bases and J by 3 bases, with 15 bases of the junction left unmatched. CDR1 and CDR2 from the germline V gene are SGHNT and YENEEA. For the CDR3, the DNA is TGTGCCAGCAGCGCCAGAAGAGGGGGACAGGGCAAAACAGATACGCAGTATTTT. Translated, it gives CASSARRGGQGKTDTQYF.

This clonotype occurred a few times. V gene TRBV6-5 combines with J gene TRBJ1-2, with 8 positions matching TRBD1. This CDR3 is 16 amino acids long. The germline gives CDR1 MNHEY, CDR2 SVGAGI. Trimming at V came to 2 bases and at J to 2 bases, leaving 7 bases not matched to a gene. The CDR3 here is CASSYDLTGVNYGYTF. The CDR3 DNA reads TGTGCCAGCAGTTACGACCTGACAGGGGTGAACTATGGCTACACCTTC.

The DNA of the CDR3 is TGTGCCAGCAGTCCCCACAGGGGGCGCGAGCAGTACTTC. Amino acids: CASSPHRGREQYF. This chain links TRBV7-6 with TRBJ2-7; the match to TRBD1 covers 9 bases. Looked up from germline, CDR1 is SGHVS and CDR2 is FNYEAQ. This CDR3 has 13 amino acids. The ends lost 6 bases at V and 6 bases at J; junction bases unmatched: 6.

The table lists this clonotype with many counts. This chain joins TRBV12-3 or TRBV12-4 and TRBJ1-1, with no clear D. Trimming stripped 3 bases from V and 5 bases from J, with 10 bases between. This CDR3 is built from 13 residues. CDR3 bases: TGTGCCAGCAGTTTTGGACCCGAAACTGAAGCTTTCTTT. It specifies CASSFGPETEAFF.

The V call is TRBV7-9, the J call TRBJ2-5; TRBD1 matches 7 bases. The CDR3 has 17 amino acids. Germline trimming cut 3 bases from V and 0 bases from J; bases unmatched to any gene: 10. Germline V CDR1 and CDR2: SEHNR, FQNEAQ (reference sequence). The chain's CDR3 is CASSFVRDSIYQETQYF. DNA for the CDR3: TGTGCCAGCAGCTTTGTCAGGGACAGCATATACCAAGAGACCCAGTACTTC.

This clonotype was seen ten or more times. The chain recombines TRBV7-6 with TRBJ1-1; D remains ambiguous. Germline assignment: CDR1 SGHVS and CDR2 FNYEAQ. Trimming stripped 5 bases from V and 3 bases from J, with 10 bases between. This CDR3 has 13 residues. The CDR3 is CASSVGPYTEAFF. CDR3 in DNA: TGTGCCAGCAGCGTAGGGCCCTACACTGAAGCTTTCTTT.

Here the CDR3 reads CASSVALLSNTGELFF. The CDR3 DNA sequence: TGTGCCAGCAGCGTAGCTCTTCTATCGAACACCGGGGAGCTGTTTTTT. The gene calls are TRBV9 and TRBJ2-2, with D unresolved. The CDR3 totals 16 residues. From germline, CDR1 is SGDLS and CDR2 YYNGEE. V was trimmed by 0 bases and J by 0 bases, leaving 9 bases between them.

This clonotype was seen at least ten times. The CDR3 DNA is TGTGCCAGCAGCCACGGAGGGACTGCCACCTACGAGCAGTACTTC. The encoded protein is CASSHGGTATYEQYF. The gene calls are TRBV12-3 or TRBV12-4 and TRBJ2-7; a possible D gene is TRBD2 (6 bases). The CDR3 consists of 15 residues. V was clipped by 6 bases and J by 2 bases, with 17 bases between them.

This clonotype was detected only a few times. CDR3 DNA sequence: TGCGCCAGCAGCCAAGATCCGGACTCGGACTACAATGAGCAGTTCTTC. Translation gives CASSQDPDSDYNEQFF. The V gene is TRBV4-3, the J gene TRBJ2-1; tentative D call: TRBD2 (5 bases). This CDR3 has 16 amino acids. In germline, CDR1 is LGHNA, CDR2 YSLEER. Trimming removed 0 bases at V and 3 bases at J, with 12 bases between.

This clonotype has only a few counts. The CDR3 bases are TGTGCCAGCCCGCGAGGGAGGGCCCTGTCGGACACTGAAGCTTTCTTT. Its protein product is CASPRGRALSDTEAFF. The rearrangement links TRBV2 to TRBJ1-1; D is undetermined. The CDR3 runs 16 residues. Trimming took 8 bases from V and 3 from J, leaving 22 bases between them. Germline V gene data show CDR1 as SNHLY and CDR2 as FYNNEI.

This clonotype came up a few times. The rearrangement uses TRBV27 and TRBJ2-1, with 10 bases fitting TRBD2. The J segment lost 2 bases and the V segment lost 5 bases, leaving 6 bases of the junction unmatched. Germline V gene sequence: CDR1 MNHEY, CDR2 SMNVEV (reference sequence). There are 16 residues in the CDR3. CDR3 DNA sequence: TGTGCCAGCAGTCAACTACTAGCGGGGCCCTACAATGAGCAGTTCTTC. It specifies CASSQLLAGPYNEQFF.